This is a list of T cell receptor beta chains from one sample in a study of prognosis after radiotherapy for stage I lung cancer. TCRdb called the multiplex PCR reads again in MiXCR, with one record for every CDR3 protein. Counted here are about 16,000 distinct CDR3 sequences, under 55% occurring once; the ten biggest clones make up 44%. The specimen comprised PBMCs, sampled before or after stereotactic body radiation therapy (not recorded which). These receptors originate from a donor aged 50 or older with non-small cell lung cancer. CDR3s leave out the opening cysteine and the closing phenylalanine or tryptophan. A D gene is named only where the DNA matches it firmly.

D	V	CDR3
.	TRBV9	ASSEGPGAGGYT
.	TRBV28	ASILFPWYNEQF
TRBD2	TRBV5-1	ASSLASNLAGVYYEQY
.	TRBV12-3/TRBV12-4	ASSYLRNEQS
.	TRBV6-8	ASNEGLIYEQY
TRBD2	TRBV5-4	ASSLIAGGLNEQF
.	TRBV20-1	SAKENTEAF
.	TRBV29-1	SSLVLGTQY
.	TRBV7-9	ASSARGETGELF
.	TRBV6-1	ASTGGGWTEAF
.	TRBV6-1	AISEVQGPTYEQY
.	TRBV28	ASSLGRGRSYEQY
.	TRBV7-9	ASSLAGYTDTQY
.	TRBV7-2	ASSLNTGIYEQF
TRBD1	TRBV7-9	ASSFSGGITDTQY
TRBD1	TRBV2	ASRPGQGAYNEQF
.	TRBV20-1	SASGSGYEQY
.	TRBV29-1	SAYSIAGELF
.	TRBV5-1	ASRQGDRNYGYT
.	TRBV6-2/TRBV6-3	ASSQDSLVNEQF
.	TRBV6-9	SSIYSKEAGELF
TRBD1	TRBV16	ASSPPGQGVYGYT
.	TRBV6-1	ASSEGGGRGNEQF
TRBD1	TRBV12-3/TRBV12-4	ASSRSGTGTDGYT
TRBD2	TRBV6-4	ASSCTSGSTDTQY
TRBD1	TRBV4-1	ASSLGQWNYDYT
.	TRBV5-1	ATSLNTGNQPQH
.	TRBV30	AWSDFSRGVHGYT
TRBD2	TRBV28	ASSLRGGEGYNEQF
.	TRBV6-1	ASSSARNYGYT
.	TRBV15	ATSRGSSTGLDYGYT
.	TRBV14	ASSLVQGYGYT
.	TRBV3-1	ASSQRAGRTDTQY
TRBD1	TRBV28	ASSWDSQTGEQF
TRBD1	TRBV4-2	ASSQDPQGAMNTEAF
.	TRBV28	ATTFGGSTDTQY
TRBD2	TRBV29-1	SVEGRIAGGPEQF
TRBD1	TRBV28	ASSWDDRDNSPLH
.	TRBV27	ASSLNPQAGYNEQF
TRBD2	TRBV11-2	ASSVSGGLKETQY
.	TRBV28	ASTTDRAGNTIY
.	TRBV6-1	ASSDNRGQIGPYGYT
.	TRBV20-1	SAVNAMSSYNEQF
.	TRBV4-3	ASSQDGDGELF
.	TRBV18	ASSPLAGSVGGYEQY
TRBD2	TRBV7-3	ASSLSGTSGGPDTQY
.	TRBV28	ASRLGGTNQPQH
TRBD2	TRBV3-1	ASSQSGRVGELF
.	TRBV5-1	ASSPGLQETQY
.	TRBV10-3	AISEGGGNTEAF
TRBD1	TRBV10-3	ATGRGTDKMNTEAF
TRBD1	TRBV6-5	ASSLYPGQDLLEQY
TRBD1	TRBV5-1	ASSFGLYRGWGSPLH
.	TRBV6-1	ASSTFTWGYNSPLH
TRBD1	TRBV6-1	ASSEAGTGGTDTQY
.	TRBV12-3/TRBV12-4	ASSLWKGEQY
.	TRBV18	ASSGNAGTVEQY
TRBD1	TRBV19	TSSIRGLEEKMF